These T cell receptor beta chains were read from a single sample in a study of blood T cells in healthy people across ages. TCRdb re-derived calls from the 5' RACE reads in MiXCR, one entry per CDR3 protein. The repertoire includes hundreds of thousands of distinct CDR3 sequences, 62% of them detected once, and about 30% sits in the top ten. The specimen was blood. The receptors originated from a man aged 25-40 years in good health. CDR3s include the opening cysteine and the closing phenylalanine or tryptophan. Expanded clones are given a class, and other clones once, few, many or no size at all.

v_call: TRBV29-1; clone_size: NA; j_call: TRBJ1-2; cdr3_aa: CSVRPGTGVNYGYTF
v_call: TRBV7-9; clone_size: few; j_call: TRBJ2-7; cdr3_aa: CASSFYGGGSYEQYF
v_call: TRBV7-2; clone_size: once; j_call: TRBJ2-3; cdr3_aa: CASRRLAGGRATDTQYF
v_call: TRBV7-3; clone_size: NA; j_call: TRBJ1-5; cdr3_aa: CACSLQGTGNQPQHF
v_call: TRBV9; clone_size: NA; j_call: TRBJ2-3; cdr3_aa: CASSPMGGGSDTQYF
v_call: TRBV7-2; clone_size: NA; j_call: TRBJ2-3; cdr3_aa: CASSLSAGAITDTQYF
v_call: TRBV7-9; clone_size: NA; j_call: TRBJ1-5; cdr3_aa: CASSPIDRDAQPQHF
v_call: TRBV28; clone_size: NA; j_call: NA; cdr3_aa: CASSLPLGLAGGYPYEQYF
v_call: TRBV20-1; clone_size: few; j_call: TRBJ2-7; cdr3_aa: CSGLRTGNSYEQYF
v_call: TRBV6-2/TRBV6-3; clone_size: NA; j_call: NA; cdr3_aa: CASSSWTGSSYEQYF
v_call: TRBV29-1; clone_size: NA; j_call: TRBJ2-1; cdr3_aa: CSVQGQTSSYNEQFF
v_call: TRBV12-3/TRBV12-4; clone_size: NA; j_call: NA; cdr3_aa: CASSSVRERETQYF
v_call: TRBV12-3/TRBV12-4; clone_size: NA; j_call: TRBJ2-3; cdr3_aa: CASSFNFASGGEFTDTQYF
v_call: TRBV10-3; clone_size: few; j_call: TRBJ2-7; cdr3_aa: CAIRSGNRSNYEQYF
v_call: TRBV20-1; clone_size: NA; j_call: TRBJ1-5; cdr3_aa: CSARESGGWKQPQHF
v_call: TRBV20-1; clone_size: once; j_call: TRBJ1-2; cdr3_aa: CSARDSGVGGYTF
v_call: TRBV15; clone_size: NA; j_call: NA; cdr3_aa: CATSRDLQTGVEQYF
v_call: TRBV5-1; clone_size: NA; j_call: TRBJ1-4; cdr3_aa: CASSLRASKGTNEKLFF
v_call: TRBV29-1; clone_size: NA; j_call: NA; cdr3_aa: CSVEVVDRGGYEQYF
v_call: TRBV6-2/TRBV6-3; clone_size: NA; j_call: TRBJ1-1; cdr3_aa: CASSPTPQMNTEAFF
v_call: TRBV7-9; clone_size: NA; j_call: TRBJ2-2; cdr3_aa: CASSQGRAGELFF
v_call: TRBV25-1; clone_size: NA; j_call: TRBJ2-1; cdr3_aa: CASSEYTYEPYNEQFF
v_call: TRBV7-3; clone_size: few; j_call: TRBJ2-1; cdr3_aa: CASSSDRVSNEQFF
v_call: TRBV4-2; clone_size: NA; j_call: TRBJ2-5; cdr3_aa: CASSQEIGGETQYF
v_call: TRBV12-3/TRBV12-4; clone_size: NA; j_call: TRBJ2-3; cdr3_aa: CASSTRQRVNTQYF
v_call: TRBV20-1; clone_size: NA; j_call: TRBJ1-5; cdr3_aa: CSASTGQHNNQPQHF
v_call: TRBV10-3; clone_size: NA; j_call: TRBJ1-2; cdr3_aa: CAISGARDYGYTF
v_call: TRBV24-1; clone_size: NA; j_call: NA; cdr3_aa: CATSETGTGASETQYF
v_call: TRBV29-1; clone_size: NA; j_call: TRBJ1-4; cdr3_aa: CSVEDPARGNEKLFF
v_call: TRBV4-3; clone_size: few; j_call: TRBJ2-1; cdr3_aa: CASSQGLLSSYNEQFF
v_call: TRBV7-9; clone_size: NA; j_call: TRBJ2-5; cdr3_aa: CASSATRGLVYNEQYF
v_call: TRBV10-3; clone_size: few; j_call: NA; cdr3_aa: CAIGYGMGETQYF